The 2 T cell receptor beta chains below were found in one sample sequenced in a study of T cells and Merkel cell carcinoma outcomes. Here immunoSEQ multiplex PCR was the method, and the copy in TCRdb shows in-frame clones only, minus some. The table lists roughly 300 clones, 98% of them singletons, with approximately 4.9% in the top ten. The material sequenced was tumor tissue from Merkel cell carcinoma. These receptors were collected from a human donor with Merkel cell carcinoma.

The gene calls are TRBV10-3 and TRBJ2-2, with D tentatively TRBD1 (6 bases). This CDR3 spans 15 amino acids. Germline CDR1 and CDR2: ENHRY and SYGVKD. The V gene lost 0 bases and the J gene lost 3 bases, with 8 bases spanning the gap. In nucleotides, the CDR3 is TGTGCCATCAGTGAGTCGAACAGGGACACCGGGGAGCTGTTTTTT. Encoded protein: CAISESNRDTGELFF.

The chain is built from TRBV7-9 and TRBJ1-4, with D uncertain. CDR1 is SEHNR and CDR2 is FQNEAQ in the germline V gene (reference sequence). The V and J ends lost 2 bases and 7 bases respectively, with 5 bases between them. The CDR3 contains 12 residues. CDR3 protein: CASSLLGEKLFF. For the CDR3, the DNA is TGTGCCAGCAGCTTACTTGGTGAAAAACTGTTTTTT.